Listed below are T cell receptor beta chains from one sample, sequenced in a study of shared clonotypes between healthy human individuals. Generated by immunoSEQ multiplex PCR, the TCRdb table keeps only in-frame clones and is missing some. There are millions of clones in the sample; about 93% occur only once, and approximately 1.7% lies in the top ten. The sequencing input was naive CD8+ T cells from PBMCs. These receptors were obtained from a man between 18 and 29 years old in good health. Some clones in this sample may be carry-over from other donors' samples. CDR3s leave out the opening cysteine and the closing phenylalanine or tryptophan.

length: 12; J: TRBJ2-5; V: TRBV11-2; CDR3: ASSLVAVQETQY
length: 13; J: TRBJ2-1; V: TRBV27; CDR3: ASSIPGLARNEQF
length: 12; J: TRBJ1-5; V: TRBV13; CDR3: ASSFRGSNQPQH
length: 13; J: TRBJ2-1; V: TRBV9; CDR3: ASSGRSGTGYEQF
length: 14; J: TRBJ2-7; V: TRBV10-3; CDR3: AISVFVRDGAYEQY
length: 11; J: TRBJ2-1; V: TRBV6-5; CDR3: ASRKTGDNEQF
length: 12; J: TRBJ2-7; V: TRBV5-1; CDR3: ASSWGLATREQY
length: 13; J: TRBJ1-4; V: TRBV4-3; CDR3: ASSQVEGINERLF
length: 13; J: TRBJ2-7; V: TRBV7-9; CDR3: ASSLGVGDRAEQY
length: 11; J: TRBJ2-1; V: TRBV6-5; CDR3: ASKLSSYNEQF
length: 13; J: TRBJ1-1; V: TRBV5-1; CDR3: ASSSDLGFRAEAF
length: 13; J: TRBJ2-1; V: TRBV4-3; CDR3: ASSQGSGSYNEQF
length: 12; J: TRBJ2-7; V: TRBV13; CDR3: ASSPGTVPYGQY
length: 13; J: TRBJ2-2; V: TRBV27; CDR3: ASRGREGLGGELF
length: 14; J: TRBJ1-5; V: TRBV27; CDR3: ASSFSSTVGGQPQH
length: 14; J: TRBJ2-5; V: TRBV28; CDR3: ASRNPLDPRRETQY
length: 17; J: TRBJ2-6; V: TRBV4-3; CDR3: ASSQESGGALSGANVLT
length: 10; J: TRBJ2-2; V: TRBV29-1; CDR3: SVDSGSGELF
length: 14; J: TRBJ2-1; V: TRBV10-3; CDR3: AIRTNEREAYNEQF
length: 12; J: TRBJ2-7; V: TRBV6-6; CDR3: ASSLTSYSYEQY
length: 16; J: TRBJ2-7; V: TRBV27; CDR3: ASSLSRLAGDLSEEQY
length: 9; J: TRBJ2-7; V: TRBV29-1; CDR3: SVEVSYEQY